This T cell receptor (beta chain) is drawn from a study of blood T cell repertoires in COVID-19. At the level of the study: COVID-19 samples, acute and convalescent, were from the United States, Italy and Spain. Nucleic acid was either cDNA or gDNA, and it came from T cells, B-cell-depleted T cells, or PBMCs.

The CDR3 is made up of 20 amino acids. The J segment lost 0 bases and the V segment lost 0 bases, leaving 11 bases of the junction unmatched. The V gene's germline CDR1 is LGHNA and CDR2 YSLEER. Source study methods: Estimated nucleated cell counts came from reference gene primer amplification. Here immunoSEQ multiplex PCR was the method, and the copy in TCRdb shows in-frame clones only, minus some. That table gives V, J and clone size, and the DNA gave D and trimming. The sample shows about 130,000 clones, around four fifths of them seen only once. The sequenced sample was peripheral blood. The sequence was obtained from a man in his forties or fifties with active or convalescent COVID-19. The chain joins TRBV4-3 to TRBJ2-2; TRBD2 matches at 9 bases. CDR3 DNA sequence: TGCGCCAGCAGCCAAGAAGTCGGTAGCGGGGGAAGATCGAACACCGGGGAGCTGTTTTTT. It translates to CASSQEVGSGGRSNTGELFF.